This T cell receptor beta chain derives from a study of response to subunit inactivated influenza vaccine. Findings and limits, study-wide: The study's authors posited that every seasonal influenza vaccination enlists few new T cells.

The CDR3 totals 12 residues. Trimming removed 10 bases at V and 4 bases at J, with 10 bases between. From germline, CDR1 is MDHEN and CDR2 SYDVKM. One entry per CDR3 protein results from TCRdb running MiXCR on the RT-PCR reads. The table lists 650,000 to 800,000 distinct CDR3 sequences, approximately 15% of them singletons. The sample holds a few counts of this clonotype. Its antigen is not known. Sequences were derived from PBMCs from blood, sampled 14 days before vaccination. The TCR comes from a man aged 50 or older who received an inactivated influenza vaccine. The J gene is TRBJ2-2, the V gene TRBV28, with D maybe TRBD2 (5 bases). This CDR3 is CAIGRVTGELFF. DNA for the CDR3: TGTGCCATCGGGCGGGTCACCGGGGAGCTGTTTTTT. Variable domain in full (rest from reference TRBV28 and TRBJ2-2): DVKVTQSSRYLVKRTGEKVFLECVQDMDHENMFWYRQDPGLGLRLIYFSYDVKMKEKGDIPEGYSVSREKKERFSLILESASTNQTSMYLCAIGRVTGELFFGEGSRLTVL.